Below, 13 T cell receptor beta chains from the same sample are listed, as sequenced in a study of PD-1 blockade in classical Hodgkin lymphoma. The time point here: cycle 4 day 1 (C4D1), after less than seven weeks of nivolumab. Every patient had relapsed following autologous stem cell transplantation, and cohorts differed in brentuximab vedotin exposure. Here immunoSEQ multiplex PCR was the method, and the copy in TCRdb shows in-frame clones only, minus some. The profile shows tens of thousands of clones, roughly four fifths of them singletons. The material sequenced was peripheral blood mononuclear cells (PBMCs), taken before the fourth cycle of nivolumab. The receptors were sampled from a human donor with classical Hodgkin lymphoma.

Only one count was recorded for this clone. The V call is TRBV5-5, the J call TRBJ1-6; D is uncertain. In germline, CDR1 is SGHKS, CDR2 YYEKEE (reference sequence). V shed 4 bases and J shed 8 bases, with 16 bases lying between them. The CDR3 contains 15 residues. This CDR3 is CASSPEQSLYSPLHF. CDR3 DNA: TGTGCCAGCAGCCCGGAGCAAAGTCTTTATTCACCCCTCCACTTT.

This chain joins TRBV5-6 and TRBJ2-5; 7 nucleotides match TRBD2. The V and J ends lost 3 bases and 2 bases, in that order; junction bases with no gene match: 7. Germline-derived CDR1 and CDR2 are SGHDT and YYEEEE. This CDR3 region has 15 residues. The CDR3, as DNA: TGTGCCAGCAGCTATCTGGGGACTACACAAGAGACCCAGTACTTC. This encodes CASSYLGTTQETQYF.

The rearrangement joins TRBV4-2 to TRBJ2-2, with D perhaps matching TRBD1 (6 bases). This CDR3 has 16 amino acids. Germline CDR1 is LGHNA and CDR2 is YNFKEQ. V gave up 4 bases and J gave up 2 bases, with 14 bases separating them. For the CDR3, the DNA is TGTGCCAGCAGCCGGGACACGGGGCTCAACACCGGGGAGCTGTTTTTT. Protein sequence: CASSRDTGLNTGELFF.

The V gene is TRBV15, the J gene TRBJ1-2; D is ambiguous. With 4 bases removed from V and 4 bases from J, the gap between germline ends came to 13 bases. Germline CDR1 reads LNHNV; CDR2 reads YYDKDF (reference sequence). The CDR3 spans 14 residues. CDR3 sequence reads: CATSMGRSLYGYTF. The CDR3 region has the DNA TGTGCCACCAGCATGGGTCGGTCCCTCTATGGCTACACCTTC.

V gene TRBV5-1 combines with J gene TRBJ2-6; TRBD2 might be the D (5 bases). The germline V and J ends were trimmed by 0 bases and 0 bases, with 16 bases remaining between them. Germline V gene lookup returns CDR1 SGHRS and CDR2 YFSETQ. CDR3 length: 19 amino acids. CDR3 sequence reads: CASSLEGAGGPSGANVLTF. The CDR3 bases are TGCGCCAGCAGCTTGGAAGGTGCCGGCGGGCCCTCTGGGGCCAACGTCCTGACTTTC. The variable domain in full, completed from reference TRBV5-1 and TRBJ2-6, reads KAGVTQTPRYLIKTRGQQVTLSCSPISGHRSVSWYQQTPGQGLQFLFEYFSETQRNKGNFPGRFSGRQFSNSRSEMNVSTLELGDSALYLCASSLEGAGGPSGANVLTFGAGSRLTVL.

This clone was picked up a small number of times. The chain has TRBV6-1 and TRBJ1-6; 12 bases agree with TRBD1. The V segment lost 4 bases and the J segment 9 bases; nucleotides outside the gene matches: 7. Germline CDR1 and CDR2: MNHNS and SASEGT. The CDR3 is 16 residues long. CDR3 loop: CASSAPGTGGGSPLHF. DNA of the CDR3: TGTGCCAGCAGTGCTCCCGGGACAGGGGGCGGTTCACCCCTCCACTTT.

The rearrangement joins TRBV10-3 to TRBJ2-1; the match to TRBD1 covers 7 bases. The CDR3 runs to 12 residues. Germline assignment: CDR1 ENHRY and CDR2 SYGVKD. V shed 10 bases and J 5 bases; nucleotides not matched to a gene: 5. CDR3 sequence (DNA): TGTGCCACCGGGACAGCTAACAATGAGCAGTTCTTC. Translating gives CATGTANNEQFF.

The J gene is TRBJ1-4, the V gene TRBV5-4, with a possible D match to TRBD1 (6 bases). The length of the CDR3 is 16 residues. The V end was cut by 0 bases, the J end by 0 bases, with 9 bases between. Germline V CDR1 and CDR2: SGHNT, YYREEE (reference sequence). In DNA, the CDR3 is TGTGCCAGCAGCTTGGCGGACAGCCCAACTAATGAAAAACTGTTTTTT. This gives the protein CASSLADSPTNEKLFF.

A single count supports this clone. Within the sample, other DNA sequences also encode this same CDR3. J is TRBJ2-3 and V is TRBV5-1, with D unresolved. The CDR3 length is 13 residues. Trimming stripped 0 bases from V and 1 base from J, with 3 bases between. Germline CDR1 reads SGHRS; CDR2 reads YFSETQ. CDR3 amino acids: CASSLAGTDTQYF. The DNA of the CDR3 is TGCGCCAGCAGCTTGGCGGGCACAGATACGCAGTATTTT.

Here the CDR3 reads CASSLGGDTEAFF. In nucleotides, the CDR3 is TGTGCCAGCAGCCTCGGGGGGGACACTGAAGCTTTCTTT. V and J are TRBV27 and TRBJ1-1; D possibly corresponds to TRBD1 (5 bases). This CDR3 contains 13 residues. Germline loops: CDR1 MNHEY, CDR2 SMNVEV (reference sequence). V lost 6 bases to trimming and J lost 3 bases, with 11 bases between them.

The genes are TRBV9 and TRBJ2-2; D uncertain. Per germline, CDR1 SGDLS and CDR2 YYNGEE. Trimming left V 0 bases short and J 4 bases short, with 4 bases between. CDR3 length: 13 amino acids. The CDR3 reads CASSVGVTGELFF. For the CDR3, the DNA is TGTGCCAGCAGCGTAGGAGTCACCGGGGAGCTGTTTTTT.

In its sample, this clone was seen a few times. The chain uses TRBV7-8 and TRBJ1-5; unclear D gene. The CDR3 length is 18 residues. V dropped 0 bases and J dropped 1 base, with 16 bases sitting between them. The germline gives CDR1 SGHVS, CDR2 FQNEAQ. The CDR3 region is CASSLARVPGPSNQPQHF. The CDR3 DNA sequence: TGTGCCAGCAGCTTAGCGCGGGTACCTGGGCCCAGCAATCAGCCCCAGCATTTT.

CDR3 coding DNA: TGTGCCAGTAGTAATCCGGGAGGGACCTACGAGCAGTACTTC. Amino acids: CASSNPGGTYEQYF. The chain links TRBV19 to TRBJ2-5, with 8 bases lining up with TRBD2. The J call may not be correct, given that the DNA end is closer to TRBJ2-7. Per germline, CDR1 LNHDA and CDR2 SQIVND (reference sequence). This CDR3 has 14 residues.